These T cell receptor beta chains were read from a single sample in a study of blood T cell repertoires in COVID-19. Here immunoSEQ multiplex PCR was the method, and the copy in TCRdb shows in-frame clones only, minus some. Of almost 35,000 clones listed, approximately 89% are singletons. Sequenced input: peripheral blood. Every receptor here comes from a man aged 55 to 70 with active COVID-19. Each CDR3 is given with its conserved first and last residue. The order of the fields is D gene, V gene, clone size, J gene, CDR3 protein, CDR3 DNA. D genes are given only for firm matches. A row's size may be missing; if present it is once, few, many or a size class.

TRBD2,TRBV4-1,medium-sized,TRBJ2-5,CASSQEGLAAQETQYF,TGCGCCAGCAGCCAAGAGGGACTAGCGGCCCAAGAGACCCAGTACTTC
.,TRBV2,once,TRBJ1-2,CASSERAGWSYGYTF,TGTGCCAGCAGTGAAAGGGCAGGGTGGAGCTATGGCTACACCTTC
TRBD2,TRBV7-8,once,TRBJ2-5,CASSQTLAGGGETQYF,TGTGCCAGCAGCCAAACTTTAGCGGGAGGGGGGGAGACCCAGTACTTC
.,TRBV5-1,.,TRBJ2-3,CASRKSTSADTQYF,TGCGCCAGCAGGAAGAGTACAAGCGCAGATACGCAGTATTTT
.,TRBV3-1/TRBV3-2,.,TRBJ1-2,CASSQGQTGRGYTF,TGTGCCAGCAGCCAAGGGCAGACAGGTCGTGGCTACACCTTC
TRBD1,TRBV7-8,.,TRBJ1-2,CASSPGTDRYGYTF,TGTGCCAGCAGCCCTGGGACAGATCGCTATGGCTACACCTTC
TRBD1,TRBV2,once,TRBJ1-2,CASSEDRGRNIGYTF,TGTGCCAGCAGTGAGGACAGGGGGCGAAATATTGGCTACACCTTC
TRBD2,TRBV5-1,.,TRBJ2-6,CASTPGGAGANVLTF,TGCGCCAGCACCCCGGGGGGAGCTGGGGCCAACGTCCTGACTTTC
TRBD1,TRBV7-9,.,TRBJ2-7,CASSLAGTGGRYEQYF,TGTGCCAGCAGCTTAGCCGGGACAGGGGGCCGGTACGAGCAGTACTTC
.,TRBV2,.,TRBJ2-7,CASSNIVYEQYF,TGTGCCAGCAGTAACATCGTCTACGAGCAGTACTTC
TRBD2,TRBV19,.,TRBJ2-1,CASSPGGLSNEQFF,TGTGCCAGTAGTCCGGGAGGCCTCAGCAATGAGCAGTTCTTC
.,TRBV5-6,.,TRBJ2-2,CASSLPPGASITGELFF,TGTGCCAGCAGCTTACCGCCGGGAGCTAGCATAACCGGGGAGCTGTTTTTT
TRBD2,TRBV10-2,once,TRBJ2-2,CASSGGLVSGELFF,TGCGCCAGCAGTGGTGGACTAGTTTCCGGGGAGCTGTTTTTT
TRBD1,TRBV29-1,.,TRBJ1-1,CSLRTGFGEAFF,TGCAGCCTGCGGACAGGGTTCGGTGAAGCTTTCTTT
.,TRBV4-1,.,TRBJ2-7,CASSHPLAASPSYEQYF,TGCGCCAGCAGCCATCCCCTCGCGGCCAGCCCATCGTACGAGCAGTACTTC
TRBD1,TRBV24-1,.,TRBJ1-5,CATSDSGTGFNQPQHF,TGTGCCACCAGTGATTCCGGGACAGGGTTTAATCAGCCCCAGCATTTT
.,TRBV27,.,TRBJ2-7,CASSLGQIPYEQYF,TGTGCCAGCAGTTTAGGACAGATACCCTACGAGCAGTACTTC
TRBD1,TRBV27,.,TRBJ1-4,CASSPIDRAGKLFF,TGTGCCAGCAGTCCTATCGACAGGGCGGGAAAACTGTTTTTT
TRBD2,TRBV28,once,TRBJ2-1,CASRATSAYWDEQFF,TGTGCCAGCAGAGCTACTAGCGCCTATTGGGATGAGCAGTTCTTC
TRBD1,TRBV11-2,.,TRBJ1-6,CASSLGQGSNSPLHF,TGTGCCAGCAGCTTGGGACAGGGATCGAATTCACCCCTCCACTTT
TRBD2,TRBV2,.,TRBJ2-1,CASSEATGRGGEQFF,TGTGCCAGCAGTGAAGCCACGGGGAGGGGAGGTGAGCAGTTCTTC
TRBD2,TRBV28,.,TRBJ2-7,CASSLGGGGGTYEQYF,TGTGCCAGCAGTTTGGGAGGCGGGGGAGGAACCTACGAGCAGTACTTC
.,TRBV3-1/TRBV3-2,.,TRBJ1-3,CASSPRGATSGNTIYF,TGTGCCAGCAGCCCCCGTGGGGCTACCTCTGGAAACACCATATATTTT
.,TRBV28,.,TRBJ2-2,CASSFGGFGTGELFF,TGTGCCAGCAGTTTCGGGGGTTTCGGCACCGGGGAGCTGTTTTTT
.,TRBV3-1/TRBV3-2,.,TRBJ2-1,CASSGRLGNGEQFF,TGTGCCAGCAGCGGCCGACTAGGAAACGGTGAGCAGTTCTTC
TRBD2,TRBV10-2,.,TRBJ2-3,CASRLTSGRADTQYF,TGCGCCAGCCGATTAACTAGCGGGAGGGCGGATACGCAGTATTTT
TRBD1,TRBV19,.,TRBJ1-1,CAIGGTGRGNTEAFF,TGTGCCATAGGGGGGACAGGGAGGGGAAACACTGAAGCTTTCTTT
.,TRBV28,.,TRBJ2-2,CASSFSRLWTGELFF,TGTGCCAGCAGTTTTAGCAGACTCTGGACCGGGGAGCTGTTTTTT
.,TRBV7-2,.,TRBJ2-5,CASSLALGQLAETQYF,TGTGCCAGCAGCTTAGCGTTAGGACAGCTTGCTGAGACCCAGTACTTC
.,TRBV28,.,TRBJ1-1,CASRGGVLEAFF,TGTGCCAGCAGAGGGGGAGTCCTTGAAGCTTTCTTT
TRBD1,TRBV25-1,.,TRBJ2-3,CASSGDRITDTQYF,TGTGCCAGCAGTGGGGACAGGATCACAGATACGCAGTATTTT
.,TRBV4-1,.,TRBJ1-1,CASSPKTSMNTEAFF,TGCGCCAGCAGCCCGAAGACAAGTATGAACACTGAAGCTTTCTTT
.,TRBV11-3,.,TRBJ1-2,CASSPDLGTPPLF,TGTGCCAGCAGCCCGGACCTCGGGACACCTCCTCTCTTC
TRBD1,TRBV10-2,once,TRBJ2-1,CASSESRQGAYNEQFF,TGCGCCAGCAGTGAGTCGAGACAGGGGGCTTACAATGAGCAGTTCTTC
.,TRBV5-1,.,TRBJ2-1,CASSFQGWASGNEQFF,TGCGCCAGCAGCTTCCAGGGTTGGGCCTCGGGTAATGAGCAGTTCTTC
TRBD1,TRBV20-1,.,TRBJ2-7,CSASPQRGTGGGKAGQYF,TGCAGTGCTAGTCCTCAACGAGGGACAGGGGGTGGGAAAGCCGGGCAGTACTTC
.,TRBV5-4,.,TRBJ2-1,CASSAHGEFYNEQFF,TGTGCCAGCAGCGCCCACGGGGAATTCTACAATGAGCAGTTCTTC
TRBD1,TRBV10-3,.,TRBJ2-3,CAISEWAGGATDTQYF,TGTGCCATCAGTGAGTGGGCAGGGGGCGCGACAGATACGCAGTATTTT
.,TRBV19,few,TRBJ2-7,CASSSALRTYEQYF,TGTGCCAGTAGCTCTGCCTTGAGGACCTACGAGCAGTACTTC
.,TRBV18,once,TRBJ2-6,CASSPQGIGSGANVLTF,TGTGCCAGCTCACCACAGGGGATTGGCTCTGGGGCCAACGTCCTGACTTTC
TRBD1,TRBV5-1,.,TRBJ2-5,CASSSGQGAETQYF,TGCGCCAGCAGTAGCGGACAGGGGGCGGAGACCCAGTACTTC
TRBD2,TRBV18,.,TRBJ2-7,CASSPGLAGVREQYF,TGTGCCAGCTCACCCGGACTAGCGGGAGTCCGCGAGCAGTACTTC
.,TRBV18,few,TRBJ2-7,CASSGRGSSYEQYF,TGTGCCAGCTCAGGCCGAGGGAGCTCCTACGAGCAGTACTTC
.,TRBV15,.,TRBJ1-4,CATSSVRGRSSSASNEKLFF,TGTGCCACCAGCAGTGTCAGGGGCAGGTCGAGTTCTGCCTCTAATGAAAAACTGTTTTTT
.,TRBV28,.,TRBJ2-1,CASRAPWGPIGTEQFF,TGTGCCAGCAGGGCCCCCTGGGGCCCCATCGGCACTGAGCAGTTCTTC
TRBD1,TRBV2,.,TRBJ2-1,CASRLGTGYFYEQFF,TGTGCCAGCAGGCTGGGGACAGGGTACTTCTATGAGCAGTTCTTC
TRBD2,TRBV5-4,.,TRBJ2-1,CASSLGDYYNEQFF,TGTGCCAGCAGCTTGGGGGACTACTACAATGAGCAGTTCTTC
TRBD2,TRBV3-1/TRBV3-2,once,TRBJ2-5,CASITRTSGNPQETQYF,TGTGCCAGCATCACGAGGACTAGCGGGAATCCACAAGAGACCCAGTACTTC
.,TRBV7-8,.,TRBJ1-5,CASSSDQGSGSNQPQHF,TGTGCCAGCAGCTCCGATCAGGGAAGTGGGAGCAATCAGCCCCAGCATTTT
TRBD1,TRBV19,.,TRBJ2-7,CASSDRVSYEQYF,TGTGCCAGTAGCGACAGGGTCTCCTACGAGCAGTACTTC
TRBD2,TRBV7-9,once,TRBJ2-3,CASSFWVGLAADTQYF,TGTGCCAGCAGCTTTTGGGTAGGACTAGCCGCAGATACGCAGTATTTT
TRBD2,TRBV7-9,.,TRBJ2-7,CASSLGTSGNYEQYF,TGTGCCAGCAGCTTAGGTACTAGCGGGAATTACGAGCAGTACTTC
TRBD2,TRBV7-9,once,TRBJ2-3,CASSLGLAGTDTQYF,TGTGCCAGCAGCTTAGGGCTAGCGGGCACAGATACGCAGTATTTT
TRBD2,TRBV2,.,TRBJ2-1,CASSEMRLAGVLEQFF,TGTGCCAGCAGTGAAATGCGGCTAGCGGGAGTTCTTGAGCAGTTCTTC
.,TRBV3-1/TRBV3-2,.,TRBJ1-1,CASSQATTGKNTEAFF,TGTGCCAGCAGCCAGGCCACAACAGGGAAGAACACTGAAGCTTTCTTT